The clone carrying this T cell receptor (beta chain) was picked up many times. This entry is derived from a study of T cells in Graves' hyperthyroidism and ophthalmopathy. It was RNA transcripts that yielded the amplified TCR beta CDR3 regions. RT-PCR in the first round (using the HTBI primer set) targeted the TCR CDR3. TCRdb used MiXCR to reprocess the multiplex PCR reads, holding one entry per CDR3 protein. Of about 380,000 distinct CDR3 sequences listed, about a fifth are singletons. Active moderate-to-severe ophthalmopathy, Clinical Activity Score at least 3, NOSPECS at least 4, under 3 months' duration. With 4 bases removed from V and 1 base from J, the gap between germline ends came to 11 bases. The CDR3 length is 14 residues. Germline V gene data show CDR1 as SGDLS and CDR2 as YYNGEE.

Sequences were obtained from blood. The sequence derives from a man aged 18 to 29 with Graves' ophthalmopathy. The rearrangement joins TRBV9 to TRBJ1-1; D unclear. The CDR3 loop is CASSPSKGNTEAFF. The CDR3 coding sequence is TGTGCCAGCAGCCCCTCAAAGGGGAACACTGAAGCTTTCTTT.